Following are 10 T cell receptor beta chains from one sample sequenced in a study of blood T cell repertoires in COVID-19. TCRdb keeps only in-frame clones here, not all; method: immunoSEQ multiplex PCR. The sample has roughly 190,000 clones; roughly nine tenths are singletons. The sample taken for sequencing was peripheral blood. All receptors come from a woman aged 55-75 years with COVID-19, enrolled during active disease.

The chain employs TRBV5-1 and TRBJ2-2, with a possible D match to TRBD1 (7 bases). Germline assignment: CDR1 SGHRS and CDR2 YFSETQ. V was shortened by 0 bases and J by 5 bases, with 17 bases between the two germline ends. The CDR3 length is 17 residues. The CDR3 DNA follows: TGCGCCAGCAGCTTGGCCAGGGGGGCGAGAGTGACCGGGGAGCTGTTTTTT. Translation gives CASSLARGARVTGELFF.

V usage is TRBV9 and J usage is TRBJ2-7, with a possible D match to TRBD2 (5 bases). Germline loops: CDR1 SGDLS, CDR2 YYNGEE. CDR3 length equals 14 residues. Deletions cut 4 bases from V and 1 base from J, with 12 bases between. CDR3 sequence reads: CASSPGLGSYEQYF. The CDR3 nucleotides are TGTGCCAGCAGCCCTGGACTGGGTTCCTACGAGCAGTACTTC.

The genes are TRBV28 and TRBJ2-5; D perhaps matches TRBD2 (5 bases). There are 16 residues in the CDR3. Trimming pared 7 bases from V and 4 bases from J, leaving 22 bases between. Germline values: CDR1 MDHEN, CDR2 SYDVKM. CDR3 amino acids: CASTSPGLRVGETQYF. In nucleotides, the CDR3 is TGTGCCAGCACCTCACCCGGACTGAGGGTAGGAGAGACCCAGTACTTC.

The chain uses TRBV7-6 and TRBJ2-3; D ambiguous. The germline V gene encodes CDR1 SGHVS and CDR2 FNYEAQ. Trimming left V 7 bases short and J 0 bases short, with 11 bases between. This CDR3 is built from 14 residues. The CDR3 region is CASTPLWSTDTQYF. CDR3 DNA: TGTGCCAGCACCCCACTCTGGAGCACAGATACGCAGTATTTT. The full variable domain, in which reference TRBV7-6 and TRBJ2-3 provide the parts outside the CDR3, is GAGVSQSPRYKVTKRGQDVALRCDPISGHVSLYWYRQALGQGPEFLTYFNYEAQQDKSGLPNDRFSAERPEGSISTLTIQRTEQRDSAMYRCASTPLWSTDTQYFGPGTRLTVL.

This CDR3 is CATSLDRDRDRGAFF. In DNA, the CDR3 is TGTGCCACCAGCCTCGACCGGGACAGGGACCGGGGAGCTTTCTTT. The chain is built from TRBV15 and TRBJ1-1; TRBD1 matches at 9 bases. The germline CDR1 and CDR2 sequences are LNHNV and YYDKDF (reference sequence). The CDR3 consists of 15 residues. J gave up 10 bases and V 5 bases, and 14 bases lay outside the gene matches.

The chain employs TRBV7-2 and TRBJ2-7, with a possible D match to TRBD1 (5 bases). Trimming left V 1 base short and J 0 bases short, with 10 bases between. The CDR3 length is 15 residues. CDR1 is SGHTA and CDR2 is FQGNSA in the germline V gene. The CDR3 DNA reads TGTGCCAGCAGCTTAGATGGGGCCTACTCCTACGAGCAGTACTTC. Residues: CASSLDGAYSYEQYF.

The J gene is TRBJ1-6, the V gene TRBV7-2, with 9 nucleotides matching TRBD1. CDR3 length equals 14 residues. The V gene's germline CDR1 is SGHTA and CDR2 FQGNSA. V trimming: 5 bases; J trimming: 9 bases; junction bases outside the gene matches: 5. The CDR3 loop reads CASSHRGRISPLHF. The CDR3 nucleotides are TGTGCCAGCAGCCACAGGGGGCGCATTTCACCCCTCCACTTT.

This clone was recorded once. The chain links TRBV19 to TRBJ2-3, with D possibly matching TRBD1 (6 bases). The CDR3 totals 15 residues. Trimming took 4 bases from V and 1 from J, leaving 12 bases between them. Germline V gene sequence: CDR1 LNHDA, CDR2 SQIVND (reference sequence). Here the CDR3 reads CASSTSGAGTDTQYF. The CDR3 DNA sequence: TGTGCCAGTAGTACGTCAGGGGCCGGCACAGATACGCAGTATTTT. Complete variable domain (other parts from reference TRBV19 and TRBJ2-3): DGGITQSPKYLFRKEGQNVTLSCEQNLNHDAMYWYRQDPGQGLRLIYYSQIVNDFQKGDIAEGYSVSREKKESFPLTVTSAQKNPTAFYLCASSTSGAGTDTQYFGPGTRLTVL.

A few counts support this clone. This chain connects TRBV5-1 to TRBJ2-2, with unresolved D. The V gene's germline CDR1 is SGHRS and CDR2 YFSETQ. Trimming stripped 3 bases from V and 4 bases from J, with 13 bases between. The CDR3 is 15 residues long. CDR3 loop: CASSSDGFGTGELFF. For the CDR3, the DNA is TGCGCCAGCAGCTCCGACGGGTTTGGCACCGGGGAGCTGTTTTTT. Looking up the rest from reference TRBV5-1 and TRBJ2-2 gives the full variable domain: KAGVTQTPRYLIKTRGQQVTLSCSPISGHRSVSWYQQTPGQGLQFLFEYFSETQRNKGNFPGRFSGRQFSNSRSEMNVSTLELGDSALYLCASSSDGFGTGELFFGEGSRLTVL.

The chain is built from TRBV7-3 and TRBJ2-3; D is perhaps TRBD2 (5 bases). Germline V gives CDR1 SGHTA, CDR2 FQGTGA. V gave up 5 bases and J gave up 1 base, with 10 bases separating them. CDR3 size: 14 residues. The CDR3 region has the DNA TGTGCCAGCAGCCCGTACGGGGGCACAGATACGCAGTATTTT. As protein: CASSPYGGTDTQYF.